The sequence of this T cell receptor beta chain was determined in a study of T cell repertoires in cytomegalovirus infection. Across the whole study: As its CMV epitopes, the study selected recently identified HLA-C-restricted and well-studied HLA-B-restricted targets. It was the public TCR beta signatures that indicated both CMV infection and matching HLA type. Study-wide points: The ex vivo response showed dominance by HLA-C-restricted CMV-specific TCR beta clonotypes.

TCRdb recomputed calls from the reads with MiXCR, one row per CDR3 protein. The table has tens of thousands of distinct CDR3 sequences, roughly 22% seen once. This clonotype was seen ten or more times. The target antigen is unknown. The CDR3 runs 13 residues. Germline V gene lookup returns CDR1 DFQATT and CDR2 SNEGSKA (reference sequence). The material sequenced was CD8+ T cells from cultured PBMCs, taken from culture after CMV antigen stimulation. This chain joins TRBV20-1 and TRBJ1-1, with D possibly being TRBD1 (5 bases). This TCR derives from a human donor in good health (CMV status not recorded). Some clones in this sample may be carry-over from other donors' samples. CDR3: CSPDTGMNTEAFF. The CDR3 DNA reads TGCAGCCCAGATACAGGAATGAACACTGAAGCTTTCTTT.